This paragraph covers one T cell receptor (beta chain) sequence. Its matching antigen is unknown. The V end lost 6 bases, the J end lost 0 bases, and 8 bases lay between the germline ends. The CDR3 is 13 amino acids. Germline loops: CDR1 MDHEN, CDR2 SYDVKM. The PCR contained 60 Vbeta and 13 Jbeta primers. Original processing methods: A follow-up analysis tallied 70 million to 80 million unique TCR beta chains, roughly 11 million shared. The assay was immunoSEQ multiplex PCR, and TCRdb's table has in-frame clones only and misses some. For V, J and clone size, that table is used; D and trimming come from the DNA. This sample has fewer than 200,000 clones, with less than 85% found just once. This specimen comes from a study of cytomegalovirus exposure and HLA in healthy donors. Study conclusions and caveats: A few chains tied to CMV proved CMV antigen-specific in vitro. Later findings reportedly placed an Asian-associated ancestry cluster below the approximately 620-donor mean for N-insertions. Certain indistinguishable V segments, among them TRBV6-2 and TRBV6-3, were excluded.

The receptor was isolated from a male donor in good health and CMV-seronegative. The rearrangement links TRBV28 to TRBJ1-1, with D tentatively TRBD1 (5 bases). The material sequenced was PBMCs. CDR3 coding DNA: TGTGCCAGCAGGACGACAGTGAACACTGAAGCTTTCTTT. It codes for CASRTTVNTEAFF.